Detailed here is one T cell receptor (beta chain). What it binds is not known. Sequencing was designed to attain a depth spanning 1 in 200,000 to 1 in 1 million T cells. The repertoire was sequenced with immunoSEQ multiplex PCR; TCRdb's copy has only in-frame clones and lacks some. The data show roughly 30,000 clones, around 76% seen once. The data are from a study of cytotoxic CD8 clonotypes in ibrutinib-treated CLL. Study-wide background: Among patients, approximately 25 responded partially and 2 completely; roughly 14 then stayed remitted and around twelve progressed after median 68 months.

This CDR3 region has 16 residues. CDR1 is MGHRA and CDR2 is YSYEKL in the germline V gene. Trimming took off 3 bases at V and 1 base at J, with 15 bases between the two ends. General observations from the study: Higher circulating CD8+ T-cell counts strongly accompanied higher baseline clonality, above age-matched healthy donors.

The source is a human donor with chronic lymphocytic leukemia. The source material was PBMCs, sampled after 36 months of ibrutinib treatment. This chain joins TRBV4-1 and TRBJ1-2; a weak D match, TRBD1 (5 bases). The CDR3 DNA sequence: TGCGCCAGCAGCCACCTCTGGAAACAGGTTAACTATGGCTACACCTTC. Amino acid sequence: CASSHLWKQVNYGYTF.